Listed here are 13 T cell receptor beta chains from one sample, sequenced in a study of T-cell memory formation after mild COVID-19. TCRdb reprocessed the 5' RACE reads via MiXCR and lists one record per CDR3 protein. The table includes 130,000 to 150,000 distinct CDR3 sequences, about 5.7% detected once. The sample consisted of PBMCs or a T cell subset sorted from them (not recorded which). These receptors were obtained from an adult woman who had mild COVID-19 (a few samples of this study predate the infection). Cell type and time point are not known.

The table lists this clonotype with many counts. The chain is built from TRBV6-6 and TRBJ2-3, with D possibly TRBD2 on 5 matching bases. V shed 0 bases and J shed 1 base, with 11 bases lying between them. The germline CDR1 and CDR2 sequences are MNHNY and SVGAGI (reference sequence). This CDR3 region has 16 residues. CDR3 sequence: CASSYSKAVGTDTQYF. The CDR3 DNA sequence: TGTGCCAGCAGTTACTCGAAAGCGGTCGGCACAGATACGCAGTATTTT.

In this sample, this clonotype turned up many times. The chain joins TRBV7-2 to TRBJ2-4, with 8 bases aligning to TRBD1. Per germline, CDR1 SGHTA and CDR2 FQGNSA. CDR3 length: 15 amino acids. Germline trimming cut 3 bases from V and 6 bases from J; bases unmatched to any gene: 7. The chain's CDR3 is CASSFTGQGRNIQYF. CDR3 sequence (DNA): TGTGCCAGCAGCTTTACCGGACAGGGAAGAAACATTCAGTACTTC.

The CDR3 here is CASSQMQGVDTQYF. For the CDR3, the DNA is TGTGCCAGCAGCCAAATGCAAGGGGTAGATACGCAGTATTTT. The genes are TRBV3-1 and TRBJ2-3; possibly TRBD1 for D (5 bases). The CDR3 runs 14 residues. V was cut by 2 bases and J by 5 bases, with 11 bases left in between. CDR1 is LGHDT and CDR2 is YNNKEL in the germline V gene (reference sequence).

Concerning this clonotype: This may come from a read error, since a much larger clone is one base off. V and J are TRBV3-1 and TRBJ1-2; D is undetermined. The V end lost 1 base, the J end lost 4 bases, and 1 base lay between the germline ends. The germline CDR1 and CDR2 sequences are LGHDT and YNNKEL (reference sequence). This CDR3 is 11 amino acids long. CDR3 coding DNA: TGTGCCAGCAGCCAAGGCTATGGCTACACCTTC. Translating gives CASSQGYGYTF.

This clonotype has only a few counts. This chain uses TRBV11-2 with TRBJ1-6; no clear D. Deletions cut 1 base from V and 10 bases from J, with 17 bases between. Germline CDR1 SGHAT, CDR2 FQNNGV. CDR3 size: 16 residues. CDR3 amino acids: CASSLVVGSGGSPLHF. The CDR3 DNA sequence: TGTGCCAGCAGCTTAGTGGTCGGTAGCGGAGGGTCACCCCTCCACTTT.

This clonotype was detected only a few times. This chain connects TRBV21-1 to TRBJ2-7. TRBV21-1 is a documented pseudogene. This CDR3 is 14 amino acids long. DNA for the CDR3: TGTGCCAGCAGCAAATCGCTAGGGATGGGCGAGCAGTACTTC. Translation gives CASSKSLGMGEQYF.

V gene TRBV24-1 combines with J gene TRBJ2-3, with 11 nucleotides matching TRBD2. The V segment lost 1 base and the J segment 6 bases; nucleotides outside the gene matches: 5. Germline lookup yields CDR1 KGHDR and CDR2 SFDVKD. CDR3 length: 16 amino acids. CDR3 coding DNA: TGTGCCACCAGTGATTTCTCACTAGCGGGAGAGGATACGCAGTATTTT. Protein sequence: CATSDFSLAGEDTQYF.

This clonotype was seen a handful of times. The V gene is TRBV30, the J gene TRBJ1-4; 8 bases are a match to TRBD1. The CDR3 runs to 14 residues. Germline assignment: CDR1 GTSNPN and CDR2 SVGIG (reference sequence). J lost 8 bases, V lost 0 bases, and 5 bases had no gene match. CDR3 amino acids: CAWSVRAGGEKLFF. CDR3 in DNA: TGTGCCTGGAGTGTACGGGCAGGGGGCGAAAAACTGTTTTTT. The full variable domain, completed using reference TRBV30 and TRBJ1-4, is SQTIHQWPATLVQPVGSPLSLECTVEGTSNPNLYWYRQAAGRGLQLLFYSVGIGQISSEVPQNLSASRPQDRQFILSSKKLLLSDSGFYLCAWSVRAGGEKLFFGSGTQLSVL.

Ten or more counts support this clonotype. CDR3 DNA: TGTGCCAGCAGCTTGGACAGGCTTAACTATGGCTACACCTTC. It translates to CASSLDRLNYGYTF. The rearrangement joins TRBV5-5 to TRBJ1-2; the D gene is possibly TRBD1 (5 bases). Germline V lookup: CDR1 SGHKS, CDR2 YYEKEE (reference sequence). V was cut by 0 bases and J by 1 base, with 7 bases left in between. The CDR3 covers 14 residues. The complete variable domain, with remaining parts taken from reference TRBV5-5 and TRBJ1-2, reads DAGVTQSPTHLIKTRGQQVTLRCSPISGHKSVSWYQQVLGQGPQFIFQYYEKEERGRGNFPDRFSARQFPNYSSELNVNALLLGDSALYLCASSLDRLNYGYTFGSGTRLTVV.

The V gene is TRBV6-2 or TRBV6-3, the J gene TRBJ1-1, with TRBD1 matching over 7 bases. Germline CDR1 is MNHEY and CDR2 is SVGEGT. Losses at the gene ends were 6 bases for V and 3 bases for J; bases not matched to a gene: 4. The CDR3 covers 13 residues. The DNA for the CDR3 is TGTGCCAGCAGACCTGACAGGGACACTGAAGCTTTCTTT. It specifies CASRPDRDTEAFF.

The chain carries TRBV20-1 and TRBJ1-2, with 7 nucleotides matching TRBD1. CDR1 and CDR2 from the germline V gene are DFQATT and SNEGSKA (reference sequence). V shed 3 bases and J 8 bases; nucleotides not matched to a gene: 9. The CDR3 runs to 13 residues. This CDR3 reads CSASSTGRPGYTF. In DNA, the CDR3 is TGCAGTGCTAGTTCGACAGGGCGGCCGGGCTACACCTTC.

This clonotype showed up many times. The genes are TRBV5-1 and TRBJ2-5; unclear D gene. CDR1 is SGHRS and CDR2 is YFSETQ in the germline V gene. The CDR3 totals 15 residues. Deletions cut 3 bases from V and 1 base from J, with 13 bases between. Here the CDR3 reads CASSWTANLQETQYF. The CDR3 DNA sequence: TGCGCCAGCAGCTGGACCGCCAATCTCCAAGAGACCCAGTACTTC. The full variable domain, its missing parts supplied by reference TRBV5-1 and TRBJ2-5, is KAGVTQTPRYLIKTRGQQVTLSCSPISGHRSVSWYQQTPGQGLQFLFEYFSETQRNKGNFPGRFSGRQFSNSRSEMNVSTLELGDSALYLCASSWTANLQETQYFGPGTRLLVL.

This clonotype was found many times. V usage is TRBV18 and J usage is TRBJ2-7; possibly TRBD2 for D (6 bases). The CDR3 extends over 15 amino acids. V was shortened by 6 bases and J by 4 bases, with 19 bases between the two germline ends. CDR1 KGHSH and CDR2 LQKENI come from the germline V gene. The CDR3 sequence: CASSFRGGAGYEQYF. The CDR3 DNA sequence: TGTGCCAGCTCCTTTCGTGGAGGGGCAGGGTACGAGCAGTACTTC.